Following are 20 T cell receptor beta chains from one sample sequenced in a study of blood T cell repertoires in COVID-19 (dated by TCRdb to 2018 to 2020). The library was made by the immunoSEQ multiplex PCR assay. The clones in this table, taken by TCRdb from immuneACCESS, are in-frame only. Not every clone is retained; where verified, under half of the shortfall comes from an unresolved V gene, and the cause of the rest is unknown. In all, the sample holds approximately 65,000 clones, and about 80% of those were seen once. Roughly 21% of the sample belongs to the ten largest clones. Sequenced: peripheral blood. The receptors come from a human donor in a cohort sampled during active COVID-19.

The J gene is TRBJ2-5, the V gene TRBV18, with 11 positions matching TRBD1. The V segment lost 3 bases and the J segment 3 bases; nucleotides outside the gene matches: 6. This CDR3 comprises 16 residues. Looked up from germline, CDR1 is KGHSH and CDR2 is LQKENI. CDR3 DNA: TGTGCCAGCTCACCCGGGACAGGGGGTCCAGAAGAGACCCAGTACTTC. Encoded protein: CASSPGTGGPEETQYF.

The chain links TRBV5-1 to TRBJ2-3; D is perhaps TRBD1 (6 bases). The germline V gene encodes CDR1 SGHRS and CDR2 YFSETQ. V gave up 0 bases and J gave up 0 bases, with 8 bases separating them. This CDR3 is 15 amino acids long. The CDR3, as DNA: TGCGCCAGCAGCTTGGAGGGACAAAGCACAGATACGCAGTATTTT. Encoded protein: CASSLEGQSTDTQYF.

The chain joins TRBV7-2 to TRBJ2-7, with TRBD2 matching 8 bases. V was pared by 2 bases and J by 6 bases, with 12 bases of the junction left unmatched. CDR1 and CDR2 from the germline V gene are SGHTA and FQGNSA. This CDR3 has 16 residues. In nucleotides, the CDR3 is TGTGCCAGCAGCTTAATGTTTGCGACTAGCGCATCCGAGCAGTACTTC. Protein: CASSLMFATSASEQYF.

The chain links TRBV4-1 to TRBJ2-7, with unresolved D. Trimming took off 4 bases at V and 6 bases at J, with 16 bases between the two ends. This CDR3 region has 14 residues. CDR1 and CDR2 from the germline V gene are MGHRA and YSYEKL. CDR3 region: CASSLSVVEAEQYF. DNA of the CDR3: TGCGCCAGCAGCCTCTCCGTGGTCGAGGCCGAGCAGTACTTC.

The chain employs TRBV11-2 and TRBJ2-1; 11 bases line up with TRBD2. The CDR3 loop spans 15 amino acids. The V gene end was trimmed by 2 bases and the J gene end by 7 bases; junction bases not matched to a gene: 4. Germline CDR1 is SGHAT and CDR2 is FQNNGV. This CDR3 is CASSLQVAGGNEQFF. The CDR3 coding sequence is TGTGCCAGCAGCTTACAGGTAGCGGGAGGGAATGAGCAGTTCTTC.

This clone was seen just once. The chain couples TRBV7-2 to TRBJ1-6, with 7 bases lining up with TRBD1. Germline V gene lookup returns CDR1 SGHTA and CDR2 FQGNSA. The CDR3 loop spans 14 amino acids. Trimming cost V 4 bases and J 7 bases; bases outside gene matches: 4. The CDR3 DNA reads as TGTGCCAGCAGCTCCCGGGACAGAAATTCACCCCTCCACTTT. It yields the protein CASSSRDRNSPLHF.

The gene calls are TRBV5-1 and TRBJ2-7, with 11 positions matching TRBD2. The CDR3 contains 16 residues. Trimming at V came to 2 bases and at J to 7 bases, leaving 11 bases not matched to a gene. The V gene's germline CDR1 is SGHRS and CDR2 YFSETQ. In DNA, the CDR3 is TGCGCCAGCAGCTTATTACCCGGGACTAGCGGACGGGAGCAGTACTTC. Amino acid sequence: CASSLLPGTSGREQYF. The entire variable domain, with the rest obtained from reference TRBV5-1 and TRBJ2-7, is as follows: KAGVTQTPRYLIKTRGQQVTLSCSPISGHRSVSWYQQTPGQGLQFLFEYFSETQRNKGNFPGRFSGRQFSNSRSEMNVSTLELGDSALYLCASSLLPGTSGREQYFGPGTRLTVT.

The J gene is TRBJ2-1, the V gene TRBV11-3; a weak D match, TRBD2 (6 bases). V lost 1 base to trimming and J lost 10 bases, with 17 bases between them. Germline V gene lookup returns CDR1 SGHNT and CDR2 YENEEA. The CDR3 covers 15 residues. CDR3: CASSLGRGGHMEQFF. DNA for the CDR3: TGTGCCAGCAGCTTAGGGCGGGGAGGCCACATGGAGCAGTTCTTC.

CDR3 nucleotides: TGCGCCAGCAGCGTGCGATCGGGACTAGACACCCAGACCCAGTACTTC. It encodes CASSVRSGLDTQTQYF. This chain uses TRBV5-1 with TRBJ2-5; 8 nucleotides line up with TRBD2. The germline V gene has CDR1 SGHRS and CDR2 YFSETQ. This CDR3 region has 16 residues. Unmatched junction bases numbered 14, after V lost 4 bases and J lost 6 bases.

The chain recombines TRBV7-9 with TRBJ2-4; TRBD2 agrees at 13 bases. V lost 3 bases to trimming and J lost 9 bases; unmatched junction nucleotides: 8. In germline, CDR1 is SEHNR, CDR2 FQNEAQ (reference sequence). This CDR3 contains 16 residues. CDR3 nucleotide sequence: TGTGCCAGCAGCTTTACTAGCGGGAGGGCCGACAGCATTCAGTACTTC. Its translation: CASSFTSGRADSIQYF.

In its sample, this clone was seen once. This chain joins TRBV5-1 and TRBJ2-7, with 11 bases aligning to TRBD2. V was pared by 2 bases and J by 5 bases, with 6 bases of the junction left unmatched. This CDR3 contains 15 residues. Germline V lookup: CDR1 SGHRS, CDR2 YFSETQ. The CDR3 bases are TGCGCCAGCAGCTTCTCTAGCGGGGGGAGAGACGAGCAGTACTTC. It encodes CASSFSSGGRDEQYF.

This chain uses TRBV6-1 with TRBJ2-7; D remains ambiguous. The CDR3 sequence is 12 residues long. Germline CDR1 reads MNHNS; CDR2 reads SASEGT. With 1 base removed from V and 3 bases from J, the gap between germline ends came to 4 bases. The DNA of the CDR3 is TGTGCCAGCAGTGAAGAGCACTACGAGCAGTACTTC. Translating gives CASSEEHYEQYF.

This clone was found once. The chain uses TRBV9 and TRBJ2-7; 7 nucleotides align to TRBD1. Germline CDR1 and CDR2: SGDLS and YYNGEE. The CDR3 is 12 residues long. V shed 4 bases and J 12 bases; nucleotides not matched to a gene: 10. The CDR3 loop is CASSLMTGNLYF. As DNA, the CDR3 is TGTGCCAGCAGCCTGATGACAGGGAATTTGTACTTC.

The chain carries TRBV18 and TRBJ2-2; TRBD1 is a possible D gene (5 bases). The CDR3 loop spans 13 amino acids. V was shortened by 6 bases and J by 6 bases, with 11 bases between the two germline ends. Germline V lookup: CDR1 KGHSH, CDR2 LQKENI. The CDR3 DNA follows: TGTGCCAGCTCGCCGACAGTTTCCGGGGAGCTGTTTTTT. Residues: CASSPTVSGELFF.

This clone was counted a few times. The chain joins TRBV7-9 to TRBJ2-1, with 8 bases fitting TRBD1. V was pared by 1 base and J by 9 bases, with 8 bases of the junction left unmatched. There are 15 residues in the CDR3. Germline loops: CDR1 SEHNR, CDR2 FQNEAQ (reference sequence). CDR3 loop: CASSLGTGYPGEQFF. The CDR3 coding sequence is TGTGCCAGCAGCTTAGGGACAGGGTATCCGGGTGAGCAGTTCTTC.

This clone turned up a few times. CDR3 loop: CSASLGGAGILEKLFF. In DNA form, the CDR3 reads TGCAGTGCTAGTCTTGGAGGGGCAGGGATCTTAGAAAAACTGTTTTTT. The genes are TRBV20-1 and TRBJ1-4, with a tentative D call TRBD1 (5 bases). Germline V lookup: CDR1 DFQATT, CDR2 SNEGSKA (reference sequence). The CDR3 loop spans 16 amino acids. Trimming removed 3 bases at V and 8 bases at J, with 22 bases between.

This rearrangement joins TRBV5-1 to TRBJ2-1; 13 nucleotides match TRBD2. Germline CDR1 SGHRS, CDR2 YFSETQ. J gave up 7 bases and V 2 bases, and 6 bases lay outside the gene matches. The CDR3 is made up of 16 amino acids. In nucleotides, the CDR3 is TGCGCCAGCAGCTTAACCGGGACTAGCGGGATTAATGAGCAGTTCTTC. This gives the protein CASSLTGTSGINEQFF.

The chain employs TRBV9 and TRBJ2-5; 8 nucleotides align to TRBD1. CDR3 length: 18 amino acids. In germline, CDR1 is SGDLS, CDR2 YYNGEE. Losses at the gene ends were 3 bases for V and 5 bases for J; bases not matched to a gene: 18. The CDR3 region has the DNA TGTGCCAGCAGCGCCCCAGGGGGCGCGACATCCCCAAGGGAGACCCAGTACTTC. It encodes CASSAPGGATSPRETQYF.

There are a few counts of this clone. This CDR3 reads CASSNRGLSSSYEQYF. Here the CDR3 DNA reads TGTGCCAGCAGCAACAGGGGTCTCTCCAGCTCCTACGAGCAGTACTTC. V usage is TRBV11-2 and J usage is TRBJ2-7; the match to TRBD1 covers 7 bases. CDR1 and CDR2 (germline): SGHAT, FQNNGV. Trimming at V came to 5 bases and at J to 0 bases, leaving 10 bases not matched to a gene. CDR3 length equals 16 residues. Drawing the rest from reference TRBV11-2 and TRBJ2-7, the complete variable domain is EAGVAQSPRYKIIEKRQSVAFWCNPISGHATLYWYQQILGQGPKLLIQFQNNGVVDDSQLPKDRFSAERLKGVDSTLKIQPAKLEDSAVYLCASSNRGLSSSYEQYFGPGTRLTVT.

J is TRBJ1-2 and V is TRBV30; TRBD1 matches at 8 bases. The CDR3 loop spans 15 amino acids. Germline V gene lookup returns CDR1 GTSNPN and CDR2 SVGIG (reference sequence). V lost 3 bases to trimming and J lost 7 bases; unmatched junction nucleotides: 13. This CDR3 is CAWSSARTGLRGYTF. CDR3 sequence (DNA): TGTGCCTGGAGCTCAGCACGGACAGGGCTTCGTGGCTACACCTTC.